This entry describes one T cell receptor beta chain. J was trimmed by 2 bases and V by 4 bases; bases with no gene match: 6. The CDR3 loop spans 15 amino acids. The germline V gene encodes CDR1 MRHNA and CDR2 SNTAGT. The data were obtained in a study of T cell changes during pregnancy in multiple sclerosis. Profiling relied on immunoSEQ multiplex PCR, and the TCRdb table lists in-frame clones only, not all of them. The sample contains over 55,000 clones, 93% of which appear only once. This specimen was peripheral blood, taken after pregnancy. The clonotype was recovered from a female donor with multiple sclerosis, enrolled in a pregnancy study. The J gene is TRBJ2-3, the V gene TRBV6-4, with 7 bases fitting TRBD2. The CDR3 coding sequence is TGTGCCAGCAGTGCTAGCGGAGGTTCCACAGATACGCAGTATTTT. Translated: CASSASGGSTDTQYF.